A single sample gave rise to the 18 T cell receptor beta chains below, sequenced in a study of OX40 agonist ivuxolimab in advanced cancers. Generated by immunoSEQ multiplex PCR, the TCRdb table keeps only in-frame clones and is missing some. The table lists approximately 45,000 clones, roughly 94% of them singletons. The input for sequencing was CD4+ or CD8+ T cells sorted from blood, taken in a trial of the OX40 agonist ivuxolimab. Every receptor here comes from an adult with an advanced solid tumor such as melanoma, head and neck, liver or kidney cancer.

V is TRBV28 and J is TRBJ2-1; D not certain. Germline V gene sequence: CDR1 MDHEN, CDR2 SYDVKM. CDR3 length: 13 amino acids. V lost 7 bases and J lost 7, with 14 bases in between. CDR3 residues: CASITAGYNEQFF. CDR3 sequence (DNA): TGTGCCAGCATCACCGCCGGTTATAATGAGCAGTTCTTC.

This clone was observed a single time. The CDR3 protein is CASSVGASGASNTGELFF. In nucleotides, the CDR3 is TGTGCCAGCAGCGTAGGGGCTAGCGGGGCATCGAACACCGGGGAGCTGTTTTTT. The chain joins TRBV9 to TRBJ2-2, with 9 bases fitting TRBD2. V dropped 0 bases and J dropped 0; count of bases not matched to a gene: 6. Germline V gene lookup returns CDR1 SGDLS and CDR2 YYNGEE. The CDR3 spans 18 residues.

CDR3 loop: CAVTSRTDRGTEAFF. As DNA, the CDR3 is TGTGCCGTTACAAGTAGGACTGACCGAGGGACTGAAGCTTTCTTT. V gene TRBV10-3 combines with J gene TRBJ1-1; D uncertain. Trimming took 11 bases from V and 5 from J, leaving 24 bases between them. CDR3 length: 15 residues. The V gene's germline CDR1 is ENHRY and CDR2 SYGVKD.

The CDR3 region is CAWIEGATEAFF. For the CDR3, the DNA is TGTGCCTGGATAGAGGGGGCCACTGAAGCTTTCTTT. J is TRBJ1-1 and V is TRBV30; TRBD1 matches at 7 bases. CDR1 and CDR2 (germline): GTSNPN, SVGIG (reference sequence). This CDR3 comprises 12 residues. With V trimmed by 4 bases and J by 4 bases, 3 bases remained unmatched.

The chain employs TRBV11-2 and TRBJ1-5; D call uncertain. This CDR3 contains 12 residues. Germline V CDR1 and CDR2: SGHAT, FQNNGV. V was clipped by 2 bases and J by 10 bases, with 9 bases between them. The CDR3 here is CASSLRTGPQHF. Here the CDR3 DNA reads TGTGCCAGCAGCTTACGGACTGGCCCCCAGCATTTT.

This chain uses TRBV5-1 with TRBJ2-7; D gene ambiguous. Germline lookup yields CDR1 SGHRS and CDR2 YFSETQ. V shed 3 bases and J shed 2 bases, with 9 bases lying between them. CDR3 length equals 13 residues. The CDR3 spells CASSSGYTYEQYF. The CDR3 region has the DNA TGCGCCAGCAGCTCGGGCTACACCTACGAGCAGTACTTC.

The chain recombines TRBV10-3 with TRBJ2-3; 10 bases align to TRBD2. The CDR3 sequence is 16 residues long. Germline-derived CDR1 and CDR2 are ENHRY and SYGVKD. Trimming removed 6 bases from V and 1 base from J; junction bases left unmatched: 7. DNA of the CDR3: TGTGCCATCAGAATTTCTAGCGGGAGCCGCACAGATACGCAGTATTTT. Translation gives CAIRISSGSRTDTQYF.

This chain joins TRBV11-3 and TRBJ2-7; TRBD1 might be the D (5 bases). This CDR3 contains 14 residues. Germline V gene lookup returns CDR1 SGHNT and CDR2 YENEEA. V lost 1 base and J lost 0, with 7 bases in between. The CDR3 sequence is CASSLAGNSYEQYF. The CDR3 DNA is TGTGCCAGCAGCTTAGCAGGGAACTCCTACGAGCAGTACTTC.

The V gene is TRBV9, the J gene TRBJ2-1, with 13 bases that match TRBD2. The CDR3 consists of 16 residues. Germline V lookup: CDR1 SGDLS, CDR2 YYNGEE. The V and J ends lost 1 base and 9 bases, in that order; junction bases with no gene match: 7. The CDR3 reads CASSVPRTSGRVEQFF. Written as DNA, the CDR3 is TGTGCCAGCAGCGTACCTCGGACTAGCGGGAGAGTTGAGCAGTTCTTC.

The rearrangement joins TRBV4-3 to TRBJ2-2; TRBD1 matches at 9 bases. The germline CDR1 and CDR2 sequences are LGHNA and YSLEER. The CDR3 contains 16 residues. J was trimmed by 2 bases and V by 3 bases; bases with no gene match: 4. The CDR3 loop reads CASSHGTGSNTGELFF. In DNA form, the CDR3 reads TGCGCCAGCAGCCACGGGACAGGGTCCAACACCGGGGAGCTGTTTTTT.

The chain combines TRBV6-1 with TRBJ2-7, with 7 bases aligning to TRBD1. Per the germline V gene, CDR1 is MNHNS and CDR2 is SASEGT. CDR3 length: 16 amino acids. V was clipped by 4 bases and J by 1 base; unmatched bases: 10. CDR3 residues: CASSGKTGSLSYEQYF. The CDR3 DNA is TGTGCCAGCAGTGGGAAGACAGGGAGTCTTTCCTACGAGCAGTACTTC.

This clone was recorded once. V is TRBV9 and J is TRBJ2-2; unclear D gene. The CDR3 totals 14 residues. The ends were cut back, 0 bases at V and 4 bases at J, with 7 bases in the middle. Germline CDR1 reads SGDLS; CDR2 reads YYNGEE. CDR3 sequence reads: CASSVGLLTGELFF. Here the CDR3 DNA reads TGTGCCAGCAGCGTAGGACTCCTCACCGGGGAGCTGTTTTTT.

The rearrangement uses TRBV5-4 and TRBJ2-5; D is perhaps TRBD1 (5 bases). The CDR3 spans 13 residues. Deletions cut 4 bases from V and 5 bases from J, with 12 bases between. The V gene's germline CDR1 is SGHNT and CDR2 YYREEE (reference sequence). CDR3 amino acids: CASSTAGWETQYF. DNA for the CDR3: TGTGCCAGCAGCACTGCAGGGTGGGAGACCCAGTACTTC.

The chain is built from TRBV2 and TRBJ2-2; D remains ambiguous. This CDR3 has 12 residues. CDR1 is SNHLY and CDR2 is FYNNEI in the germline V gene. Trimming took off 4 bases at V and 8 bases at J, with 8 bases between the two ends. The CDR3 DNA follows: TGTGCCAGCAGTGGAATTAGAGGGGAGCTGTTTTTT. Translation gives CASSGIRGELFF.

The chain recombines TRBV5-1 with TRBJ2-3, with D possibly matching TRBD1 (5 bases). In germline, CDR1 is SGHRS, CDR2 YFSETQ. The CDR3 consists of 15 residues. V shed 1 base and J shed 3 bases, with 12 bases lying between them. Here the CDR3 reads CASSLWAGWTDTQYF. The CDR3 DNA reads as TGCGCCAGCAGCTTGTGGGCAGGGTGGACAGATACGCAGTATTTT.

The CDR3 sequence is CASSLPGFPYEQYF. CDR3 in DNA: TGTGCCAGCAGCTTACCAGGGTTCCCCTACGAGCAGTACTTC. The V call is TRBV11-2, the J call TRBJ2-7, with D possibly being TRBD1 (5 bases). The CDR3 runs to 14 residues. V was pared by 2 bases and J by 2 bases, with 10 bases between. CDR1 SGHAT and CDR2 FQNNGV come from the germline V gene.

The V gene is TRBV7-2, the J gene TRBJ2-3; the D is unclear. Trimming stripped 5 bases from V and 2 bases from J, with 14 bases between. The germline V gene has CDR1 SGHTA and CDR2 FQGNSA. The CDR3 has 15 amino acids. CDR3 protein: CASSPVVGSTDTQYF. Here the CDR3 DNA reads TGTGCCAGCAGCCCCGTCGTAGGCTCCACAGATACGCAGTATTTT.

This chain uses TRBV11-3 with TRBJ1-1, with a weak D call TRBD1 (5 bases). Germline-derived CDR1 and CDR2 are SGHNT and YENEEA. The V gene lost 2 bases and the J gene lost 0 bases, with 7 bases spanning the gap. This CDR3 region has 14 residues. CDR3 DNA sequence: TGTGCCAGCAGCTTATACAGGCTGAACACTGAAGCTTTCTTT. Its protein product is CASSLYRLNTEAFF.